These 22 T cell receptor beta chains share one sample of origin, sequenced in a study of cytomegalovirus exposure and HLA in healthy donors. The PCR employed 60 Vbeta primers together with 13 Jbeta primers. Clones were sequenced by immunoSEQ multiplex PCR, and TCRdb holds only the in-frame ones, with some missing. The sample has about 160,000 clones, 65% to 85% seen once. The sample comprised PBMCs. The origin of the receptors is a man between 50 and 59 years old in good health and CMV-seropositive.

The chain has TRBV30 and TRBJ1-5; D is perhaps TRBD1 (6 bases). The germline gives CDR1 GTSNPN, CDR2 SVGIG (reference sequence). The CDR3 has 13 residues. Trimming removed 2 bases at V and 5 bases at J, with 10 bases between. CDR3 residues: CAWSPAGDQPQHF. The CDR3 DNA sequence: TGTGCCTGGAGTCCAGCAGGGGATCAGCCCCAGCATTTT. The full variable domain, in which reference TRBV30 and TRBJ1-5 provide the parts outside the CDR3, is SQTIHQWPATLVQPVGSPLSLECTVEGTSNPNLYWYRQAAGRGLQLLFYSVGIGQISSEVPQNLSASRPQDRQFILSSKKLLLSDSGFYLCAWSPAGDQPQHFGDGTRLSIL.

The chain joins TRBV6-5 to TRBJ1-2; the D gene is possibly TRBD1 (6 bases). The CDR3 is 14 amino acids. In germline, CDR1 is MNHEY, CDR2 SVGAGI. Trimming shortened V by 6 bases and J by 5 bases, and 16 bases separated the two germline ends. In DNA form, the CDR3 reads TGTGCCAGCAGCCCCAGGGGCGTCCATTATGGCTACACCTTC. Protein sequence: CASSPRGVHYGYTF.

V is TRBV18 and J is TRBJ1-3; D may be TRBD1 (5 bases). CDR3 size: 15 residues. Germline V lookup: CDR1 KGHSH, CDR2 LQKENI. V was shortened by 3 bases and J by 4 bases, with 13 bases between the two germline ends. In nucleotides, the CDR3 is TGTGCCAGCTCACCCGGGACCGGAGGGGGAAACACCATATATTTT. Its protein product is CASSPGTGGGNTIYF.

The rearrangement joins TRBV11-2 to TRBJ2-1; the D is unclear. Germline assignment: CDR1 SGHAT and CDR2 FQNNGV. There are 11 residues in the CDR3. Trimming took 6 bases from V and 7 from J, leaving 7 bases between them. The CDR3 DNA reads TGTGCCAGCAGTCAGTCTAATGAGCAGTTCTTC. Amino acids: CASSQSNEQFF.

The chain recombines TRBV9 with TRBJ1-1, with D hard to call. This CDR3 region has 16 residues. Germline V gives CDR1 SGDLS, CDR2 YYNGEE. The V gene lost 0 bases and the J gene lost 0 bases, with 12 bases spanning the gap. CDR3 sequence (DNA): TGTGCCAGCAGCGTAGATCTCGGCGGGATGAACACTGAAGCTTTCTTT. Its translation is CASSVDLGGMNTEAFF.

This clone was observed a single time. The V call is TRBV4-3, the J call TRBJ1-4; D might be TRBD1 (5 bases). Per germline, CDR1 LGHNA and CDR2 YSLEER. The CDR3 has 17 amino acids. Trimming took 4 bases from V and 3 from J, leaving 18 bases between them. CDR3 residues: CASSPRGTQGSNEKLFF. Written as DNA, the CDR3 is TGCGCCAGCAGCCCCCGCGGAACCCAGGGTTCTAATGAAAAACTGTTTTTT.

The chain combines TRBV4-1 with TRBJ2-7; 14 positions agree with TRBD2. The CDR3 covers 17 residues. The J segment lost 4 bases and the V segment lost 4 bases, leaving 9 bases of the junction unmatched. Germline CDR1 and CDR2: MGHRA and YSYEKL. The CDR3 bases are TGCGCCAGCAGCCGTTCCGGGACTAGCGGGAGTAGGTACGAGCAGTACTTC. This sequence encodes CASSRSGTSGSRYEQYF.

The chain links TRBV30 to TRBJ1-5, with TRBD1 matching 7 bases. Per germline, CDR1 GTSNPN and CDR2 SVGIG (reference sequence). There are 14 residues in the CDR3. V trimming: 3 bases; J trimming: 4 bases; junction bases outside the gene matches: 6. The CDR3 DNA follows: TGTGCCTGGAGAATACAGGGGAGAAATCAGCCCCAGCATTTT. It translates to CAWRIQGRNQPQHF.

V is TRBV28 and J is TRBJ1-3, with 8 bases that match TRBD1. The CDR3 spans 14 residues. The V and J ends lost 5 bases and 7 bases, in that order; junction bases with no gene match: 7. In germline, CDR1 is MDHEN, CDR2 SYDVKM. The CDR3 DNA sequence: TGTGCCAGCAGTCCCTGGGACAGGCGGAACACCATATATTTT. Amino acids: CASSPWDRRNTIYF.

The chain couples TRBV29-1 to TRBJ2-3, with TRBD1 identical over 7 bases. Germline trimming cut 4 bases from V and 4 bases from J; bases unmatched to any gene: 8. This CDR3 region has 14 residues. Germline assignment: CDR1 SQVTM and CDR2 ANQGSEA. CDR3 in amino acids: CSVGGQPAADTQYF. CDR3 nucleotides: TGCAGCGTTGGGGGACAGCCTGCGGCAGATACGCAGTATTTT.

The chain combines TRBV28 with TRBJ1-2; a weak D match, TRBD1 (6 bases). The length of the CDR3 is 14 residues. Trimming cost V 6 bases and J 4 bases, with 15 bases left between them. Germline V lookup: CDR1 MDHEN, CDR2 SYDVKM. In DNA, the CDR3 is TGTGCCAGCAGAGATTCCGGACAGACCTATGGCTACACCTTC. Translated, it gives CASRDSGQTYGYTF.

CDR3 in DNA: TGTGCCTGGGGAGGCGAGCGGGAGTACAATGAGCAGTTCTTC. Translated, it gives CAWGGEREYNEQFF. This rearrangement joins TRBV30 to TRBJ2-1; the match to TRBD2 covers 8 bases. The CDR3 totals 14 residues. Germline CDR1 is GTSNPN and CDR2 is SVGIG (reference sequence). V dropped 5 bases and J dropped 4; count of bases not matched to a gene: 7.

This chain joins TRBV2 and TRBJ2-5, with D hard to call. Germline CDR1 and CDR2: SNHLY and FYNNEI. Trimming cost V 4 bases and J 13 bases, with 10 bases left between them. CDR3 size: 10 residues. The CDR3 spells CASSGQAPYF. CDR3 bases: TGTGCCAGCAGTGGGCAGGCACCGTACTTC.

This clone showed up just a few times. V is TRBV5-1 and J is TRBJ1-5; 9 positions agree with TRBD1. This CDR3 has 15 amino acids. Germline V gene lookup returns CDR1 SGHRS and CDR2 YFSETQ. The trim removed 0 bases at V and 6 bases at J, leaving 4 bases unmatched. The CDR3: CASSLGDRGSQPQHF. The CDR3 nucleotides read TGCGCCAGCAGCTTGGGAGACAGGGGGAGTCAGCCCCAGCATTTT.

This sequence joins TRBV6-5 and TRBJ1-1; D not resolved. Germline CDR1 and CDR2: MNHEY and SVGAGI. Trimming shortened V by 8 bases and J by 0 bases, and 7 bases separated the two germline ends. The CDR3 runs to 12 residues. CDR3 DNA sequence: TGTGCCAGCTGGAGATTGAACACTGAAGCTTTCTTT. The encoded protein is CASWRLNTEAFF.

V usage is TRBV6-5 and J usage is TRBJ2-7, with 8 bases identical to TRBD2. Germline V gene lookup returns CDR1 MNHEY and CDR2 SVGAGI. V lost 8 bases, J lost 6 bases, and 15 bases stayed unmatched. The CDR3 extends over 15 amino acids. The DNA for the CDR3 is TGTGCCAGCGCCTTACTCGGGACTAGATCCCTCGAGCAGTACTTC. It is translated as CASALLGTRSLEQYF.

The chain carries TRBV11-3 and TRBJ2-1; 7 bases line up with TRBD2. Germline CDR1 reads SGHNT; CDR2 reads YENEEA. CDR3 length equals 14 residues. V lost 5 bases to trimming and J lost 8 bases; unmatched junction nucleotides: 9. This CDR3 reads CASSPYGREDEQFF. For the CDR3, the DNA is TGTGCCAGCAGCCCCTATGGGAGGGAGGATGAGCAGTTCTTC.

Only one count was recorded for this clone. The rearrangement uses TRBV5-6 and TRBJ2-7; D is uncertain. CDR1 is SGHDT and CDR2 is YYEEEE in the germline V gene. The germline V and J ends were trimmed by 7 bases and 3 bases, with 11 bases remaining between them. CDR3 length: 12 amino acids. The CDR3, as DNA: TGTGCCAGCGGAACTACTATCTACGAGCAGTACTTC. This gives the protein CASGTTIYEQYF.

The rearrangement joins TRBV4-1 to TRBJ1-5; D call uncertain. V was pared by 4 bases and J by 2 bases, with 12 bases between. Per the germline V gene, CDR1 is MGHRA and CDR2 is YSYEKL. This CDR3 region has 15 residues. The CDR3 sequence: CASSPLPRGNQPQHF. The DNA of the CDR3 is TGCGCCAGCAGCCCCCTGCCCCGGGGCAATCAGCCCCAGCATTTT.

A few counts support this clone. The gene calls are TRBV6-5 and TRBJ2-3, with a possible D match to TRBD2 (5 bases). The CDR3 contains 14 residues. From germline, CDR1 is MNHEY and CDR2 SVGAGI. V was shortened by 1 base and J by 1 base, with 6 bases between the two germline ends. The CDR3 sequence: CASSYWRGTDTQYF. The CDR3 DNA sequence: TGTGCCAGCAGTTACTGGCGGGGCACAGATACGCAGTATTTT.

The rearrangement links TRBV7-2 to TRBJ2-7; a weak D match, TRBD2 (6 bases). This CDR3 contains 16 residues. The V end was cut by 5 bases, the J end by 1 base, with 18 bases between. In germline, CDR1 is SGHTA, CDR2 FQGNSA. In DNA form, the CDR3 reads TGTGCCAGCAGCACCCAATCCACTGCGGGGTCCTACGAGCAGTACTTC. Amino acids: CASSTQSTAGSYEQYF.

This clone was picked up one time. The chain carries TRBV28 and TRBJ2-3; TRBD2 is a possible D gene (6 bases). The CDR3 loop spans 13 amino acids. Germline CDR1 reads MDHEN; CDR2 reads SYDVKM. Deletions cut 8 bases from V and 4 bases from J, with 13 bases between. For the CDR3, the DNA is TGTGCCAGCCGACTGTCTAGCGCAGATACGCAGTATTTT. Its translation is CASRLSSADTQYF.